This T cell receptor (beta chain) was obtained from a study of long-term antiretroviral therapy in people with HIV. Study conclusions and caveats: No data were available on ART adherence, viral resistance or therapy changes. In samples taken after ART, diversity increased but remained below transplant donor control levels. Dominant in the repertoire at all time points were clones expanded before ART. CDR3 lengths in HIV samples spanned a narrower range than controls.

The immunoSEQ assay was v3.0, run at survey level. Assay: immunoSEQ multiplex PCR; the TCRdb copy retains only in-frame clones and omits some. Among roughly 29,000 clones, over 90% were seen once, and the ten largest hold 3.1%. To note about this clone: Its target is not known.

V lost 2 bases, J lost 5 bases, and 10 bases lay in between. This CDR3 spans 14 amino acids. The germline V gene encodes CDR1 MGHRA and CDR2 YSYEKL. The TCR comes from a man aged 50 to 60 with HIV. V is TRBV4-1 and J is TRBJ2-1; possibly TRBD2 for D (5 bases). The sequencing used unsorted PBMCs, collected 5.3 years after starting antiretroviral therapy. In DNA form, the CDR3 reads TGCGCCAGCAGCCAATCGGACGGGAACAATGAGCAGTTCTTC. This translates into CASSQSDGNNEQFF.